The entry that follows covers one T cell receptor (beta chain) sequence. What it binds is unknown. It was with 60 Vbeta and 13 Jbeta primers that the PCR ran. Study processing details: Per a later analysis, the number of unique TCR beta chains was roughly 80 million, of which around 9.9 million were shared. Libraries were prepared by immunoSEQ multiplex PCR; TCRdb keeps only in-frame clonotypes and omits some of them. Clonal size and the V and J genes are those of that table, whereas D and trimming came from the DNA. The sample yields tens of thousands of clones, under 85% seen once. The data stem from a study of cytomegalovirus exposure and HLA in healthy donors. V trimming: 6 bases; J trimming: 2 bases; junction bases outside the gene matches: 10. The germline gives CDR1 SQVTM, CDR2 ANQGSEA. The CDR3 consists of 15 residues. Broader study findings: Cytomegalovirus-associated TCR beta chains were listed, numbering 150 to 200.

This sequence originates from a young man in good health and CMV-seronegative. Specimen: PBMCs. The V call is TRBV29-1, the J call TRBJ1-2; 9 positions agree with TRBD1. The CDR3 DNA follows: TGCAGCGTGGACCGTCCCGGGACAGGGAACTATGGCTACACCTTC. This translates into CSVDRPGTGNYGYTF.